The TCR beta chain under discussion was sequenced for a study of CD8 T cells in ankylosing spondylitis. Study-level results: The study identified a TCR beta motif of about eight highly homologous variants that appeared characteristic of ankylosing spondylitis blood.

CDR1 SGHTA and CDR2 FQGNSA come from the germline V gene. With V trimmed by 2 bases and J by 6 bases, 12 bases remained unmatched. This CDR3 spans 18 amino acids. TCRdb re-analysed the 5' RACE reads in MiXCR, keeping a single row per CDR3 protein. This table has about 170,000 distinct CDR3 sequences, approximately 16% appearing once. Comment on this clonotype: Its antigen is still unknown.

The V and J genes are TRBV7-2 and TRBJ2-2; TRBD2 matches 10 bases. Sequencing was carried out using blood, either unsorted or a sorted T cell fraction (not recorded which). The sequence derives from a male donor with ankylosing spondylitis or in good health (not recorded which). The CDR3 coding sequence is TGTGCCAGCAGCTTACGAGGGGGGCTAGCGGGAGTATCCGGGGAGCTGTTTTTT. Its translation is CASSLRGGLAGVSGELFF.